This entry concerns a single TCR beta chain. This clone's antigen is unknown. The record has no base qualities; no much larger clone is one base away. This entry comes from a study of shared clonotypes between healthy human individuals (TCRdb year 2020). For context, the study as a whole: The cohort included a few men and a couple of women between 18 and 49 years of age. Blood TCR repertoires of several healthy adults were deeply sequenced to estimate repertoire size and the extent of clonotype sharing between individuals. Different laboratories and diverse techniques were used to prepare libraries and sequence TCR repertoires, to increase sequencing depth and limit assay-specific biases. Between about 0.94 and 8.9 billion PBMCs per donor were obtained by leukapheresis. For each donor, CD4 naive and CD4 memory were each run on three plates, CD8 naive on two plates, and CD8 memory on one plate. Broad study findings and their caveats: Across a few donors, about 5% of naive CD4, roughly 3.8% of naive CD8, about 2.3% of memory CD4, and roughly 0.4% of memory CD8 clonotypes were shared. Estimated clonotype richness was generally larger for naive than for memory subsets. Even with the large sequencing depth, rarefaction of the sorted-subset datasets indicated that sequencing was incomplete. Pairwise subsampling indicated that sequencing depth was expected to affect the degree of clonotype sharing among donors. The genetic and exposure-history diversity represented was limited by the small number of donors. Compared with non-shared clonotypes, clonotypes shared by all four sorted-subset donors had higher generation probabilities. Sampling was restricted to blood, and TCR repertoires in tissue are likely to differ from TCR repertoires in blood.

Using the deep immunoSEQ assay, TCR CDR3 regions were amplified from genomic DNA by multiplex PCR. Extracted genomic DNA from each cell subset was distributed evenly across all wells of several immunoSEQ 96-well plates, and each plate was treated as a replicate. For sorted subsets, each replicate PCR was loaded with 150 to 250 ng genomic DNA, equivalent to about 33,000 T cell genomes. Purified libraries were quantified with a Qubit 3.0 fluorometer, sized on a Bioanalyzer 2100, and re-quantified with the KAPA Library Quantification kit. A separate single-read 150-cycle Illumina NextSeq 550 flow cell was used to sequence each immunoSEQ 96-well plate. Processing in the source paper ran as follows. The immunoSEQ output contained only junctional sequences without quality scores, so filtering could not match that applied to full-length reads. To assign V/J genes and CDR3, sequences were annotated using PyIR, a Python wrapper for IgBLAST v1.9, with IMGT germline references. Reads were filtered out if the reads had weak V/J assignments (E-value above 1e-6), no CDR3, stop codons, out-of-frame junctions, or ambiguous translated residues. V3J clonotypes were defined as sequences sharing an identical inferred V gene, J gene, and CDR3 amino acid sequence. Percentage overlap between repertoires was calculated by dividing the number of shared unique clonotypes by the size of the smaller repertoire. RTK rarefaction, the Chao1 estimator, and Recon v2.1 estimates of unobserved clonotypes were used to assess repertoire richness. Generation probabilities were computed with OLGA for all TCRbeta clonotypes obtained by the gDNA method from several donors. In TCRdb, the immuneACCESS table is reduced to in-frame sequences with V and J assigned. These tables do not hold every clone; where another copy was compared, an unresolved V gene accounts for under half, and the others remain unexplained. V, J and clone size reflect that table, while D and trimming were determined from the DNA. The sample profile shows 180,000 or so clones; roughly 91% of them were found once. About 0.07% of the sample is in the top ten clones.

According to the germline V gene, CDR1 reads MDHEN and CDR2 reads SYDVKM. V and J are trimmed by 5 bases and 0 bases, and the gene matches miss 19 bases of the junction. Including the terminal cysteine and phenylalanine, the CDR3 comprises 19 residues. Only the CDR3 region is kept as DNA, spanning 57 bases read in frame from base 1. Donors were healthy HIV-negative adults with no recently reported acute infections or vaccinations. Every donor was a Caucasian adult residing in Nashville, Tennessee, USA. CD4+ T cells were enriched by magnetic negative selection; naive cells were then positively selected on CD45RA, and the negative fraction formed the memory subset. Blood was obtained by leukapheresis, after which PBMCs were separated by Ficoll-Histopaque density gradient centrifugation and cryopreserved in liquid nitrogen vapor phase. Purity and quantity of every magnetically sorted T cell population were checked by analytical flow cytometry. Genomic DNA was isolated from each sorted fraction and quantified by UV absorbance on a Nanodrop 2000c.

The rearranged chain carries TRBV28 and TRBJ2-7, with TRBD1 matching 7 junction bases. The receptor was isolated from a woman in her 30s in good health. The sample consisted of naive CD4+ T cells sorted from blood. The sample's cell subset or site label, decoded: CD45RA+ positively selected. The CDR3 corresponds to CASSTGTAILLRSSYEQYF. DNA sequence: TGTGCCAGCAGTACCGGGACAGCGATACTTCTAAGGAGCTCCTACGAGCAGTACTTC.